A selection of T cell receptor beta chains follows, all from one sample in a study of blood T cell repertoires in COVID-19. The assay was immunoSEQ multiplex PCR, and TCRdb's table has in-frame clones only and misses some. The table has some 270,000 clones, about 89% seen once. Material: peripheral blood. The source is an older woman who had recovered from COVID-19. Both conserved end residues are part of each CDR3. A D gene is named only where the DNA matches it firmly. Size is stated for part of the rows, as once, few or many counts, or as a class when the clone is expanded.

v_call	clone_size	j_call	d_call	cdr3_nt	cdr3_aa
TRBV18	-	TRBJ2-7	-	TGTGCCAGCTCACCACTTACAGCCTCCTACGAGCAGTACTTC	CASSPLTASYEQYF
TRBV29-1	-	TRBJ1-3	-	TGCAGCGGGGCCCAGGCCTCTGGAAACACCATATATTTT	CSGAQASGNTIYF
TRBV7-2	-	TRBJ1-1	TRBD1	TGTGCCAGCAGCTTAACACGGACAGGGACTGAAGCTTTCTTT	CASSLTRTGTEAFF
TRBV7-3	-	TRBJ2-2	TRBD1	TGTGCCAGCAGCTCCGGGACAGTCACCGGGGAGCTGTTTTTT	CASSSGTVTGELFF
TRBV3-1/TRBV3-2	-	TRBJ1-1	-	TGTGCCAGCAGCCAAGATTCTCCAGGGGAAGCTTTCTTT	CASSQDSPGEAFF
TRBV28	-	TRBJ1-5	-	TGTGCCAGCAGGGCGTGGAACTCGGGTCTTCAGCCCCAGCATTTT	CASRAWNSGLQPQHF
TRBV7-6	-	TRBJ2-1	TRBD1	TGTGCCAGCAGCTCAGGGGGCGCATACAATGAGCAGTTCTTC	CASSSGGAYNEQFF
TRBV7-9	once	TRBJ1-3	TRBD1	TGTGCCAGCAGGCCCACAGGGGCACCTGGAAACACCATATATTTT	CASRPTGAPGNTIYF
TRBV3-1/TRBV3-2	few	TRBJ1-5	TRBD1	TGTGCCAGCAGCCAGAACTCGGGACAGGGTGGTCAGCCCCAGCATTTT	CASSQNSGQGGQPQHF
TRBV5-4	-	TRBJ2-3	TRBD2	TGTGCCAGCAGGATCGGGGGGGCCTTAAGCACAGATACGCAGTATTTT	CASRIGGALSTDTQYF
TRBV7-3	-	TRBJ1-1	-	TGTGCCAGCAGCTGGAATACGGGCAGGGGCGCGTCGAACACTGAAGCTTTCTTT	CASSWNTGRGASNTEAFF
TRBV6-5	-	TRBJ1-5	-	TGTGCCAGCAGTAGCGGGCAGGGACGCCCAGTTTGGCATTTT	CASSSGQGRPVWHF
TRBV5-4	-	TRBJ1-1	-	TGTGCCAGCACCCGAGGGGGGGCGGGCACTGAAGCTTTCTTT	CASTRGGAGTEAFF
TRBV10-3	once	TRBJ1-6	-	TGTGCCATCAGTGAGTCAGGACAGTCAAATTCACCCCTCCACTTT	CAISESGQSNSPLHF
TRBV10-3	-	TRBJ1-1	TRBD1	TGTGCCATCAGTGAGTCCCGATCGACAGGGACTGAAGCTTTCTTT	CAISESRSTGTEAFF
TRBV24-1	-	TRBJ2-2	TRBD1	TGTGCCCCCGGTAGGACAGGGAACACCGGGGAGCTGTTTTTT	CAPGRTGNTGELFF
TRBV19	-	TRBJ1-6	TRBD1	TGTGCCAGTAGTTTCTCTTCCGGACAGGGGCTTAATTCACCCCTCCACTTT	CASSFSSGQGLNSPLHF
TRBV7-3	-	TRBJ2-6	TRBD2	TGTGCCAGCAGCTTCCAGGGACTAGCGACCTCTGGGGCCAACGTCCTGACTTTC	CASSFQGLATSGANVLTF
TRBV11-2	-	TRBJ1-1	-	TGTGCCAGCAGCTTACGATTTCGGGACACTGAAGCTTTCTTT	CASSLRFRDTEAFF
TRBV6-2/TRBV6-3	-	TRBJ1-5	-	TGTGCCAGCAGTTACTCAAGGCCCGGACTGGCTCAGCCCCAGCATTTT	CASSYSRPGLAQPQHF
TRBV19	-	TRBJ2-5	TRBD1	TGTGCCAGTAGTATACTGGGACAGGGAGGGGAGACCCAGTACTTC	CASSILGQGGETQYF
TRBV3-1/TRBV3-2	-	TRBJ2-1	TRBD2	TGTGCCAGCAGCCAAGGACTAGCGGCCCCGGCGGGGCAGTTCTTC	CASSQGLAAPAGQFF
TRBV15	once	TRBJ2-3	-	TGTGCCACCAAGAATAGCTCCGCTACGCAGTATTTT	CATKNSSATQYF
TRBV3-1/TRBV3-2	-	TRBJ2-3	TRBD2	TGTGCCAGCAGCCAGCTACGACTAGCGGGCCCGAGGGATACGCAGTATTTT	CASSQLRLAGPRDTQYF
TRBV29-1	-	TRBJ2-1	-	TGCAGCGGGGCCTTCGATCTAGCGAGGCAGTTCTTC	CSGAFDLARQFF
TRBV2	few	TRBJ1-2	-	TGTGCCAGCAGCCGCCTAAGGGGGAATGGCTACACCTTC	CASSRLRGNGYTF
TRBV7-2	-	TRBJ1-4	TRBD1	TGTGCCAGCAGTCCTCCGGGACAGCTAAATGAAAAACTGTTTTTT	CASSPPGQLNEKLFF
TRBV7-2	-	TRBJ1-4	-	TGTGCCAGCAGCCCCGGGGGGGTCGAAAAAAAACTGTTTTTT	CASSPGGVEKKLFF
TRBV19	-	TRBJ2-2	-	TGTGCCAGTAGTACTGCCGGGGAGCTGTTTTTT	CASSTAGELFF
TRBV4-3	-	TRBJ2-7	TRBD1	TGCGCCAGCAGCCTCACCCCGACAGGGCCTATATACGAGCAGTACTTC	CASSLTPTGPIYEQYF
TRBV2	-	TRBJ1-3	-	TGTGCCAGCAGTAAGGAGAGCTCTGGAAACACCATATATTTT	CASSKESSGNTIYF
TRBV10-3	-	TRBJ1-3	-	TGTGCCATCAGTCCGGACAGTATGATCTCTGGAAACACCATATATTTT	CAISPDSMISGNTIYF
TRBV7-3	-	TRBJ2-7	TRBD2	TGTGCCAGCAGCCCGGGACTAGCGGGGGCCGAGCAGTACTTC	CASSPGLAGAEQYF
TRBV20-1	few	TRBJ2-7	-	TGCAGTGCTAGTGGAGGGAAGACCATCTACTACGAGCAGTACTTC	CSASGGKTIYYEQYF
TRBV6-2/TRBV6-3	-	TRBJ1-2	-	TGTGCCAGCAGTCCCTCTTTGAACTATGGCTACACCTTC	CASSPSLNYGYTF
TRBV7-2	once	TRBJ2-1	-	TGTGCCAGCAGCTTAGAGTCGGGGAACAATGAGCAGTTCTTC	CASSLESGNNEQFF
TRBV6-2/TRBV6-3	-	TRBJ2-7	-	TGTGCCAGCAGTTACGGGGGGGCAAACCTGGGAGAGCAGTACTTC	CASSYGGANLGEQYF
TRBV14	-	TRBJ1-2	TRBD1	TGTGCCAGCAGCCAAGGAGACAGGGGGCACAACTATGGCTACACCTTC	CASSQGDRGHNYGYTF